This TCR beta chain came from a study of blood T cell repertoires in COVID-19 (dated by TCRdb to about 2020). About the study as a whole: Collaborator samples came from the United States, Italy and Spain and covered acute and convalescent phases of COVID-19. The sample metadata nearly always contained a de-identified subject ID, COVID-19 status, age in years and sex. The samples were drawn from two sources: the first 160 participants of the ongoing ImmuneRACE study, and approximately 1,300 subjects contributed by 6 global collaborators. The dataset comprised deeply sampled blood TCRbeta repertoires from subjects exposed to, actively infected with, or recovered from COVID-19. Where available, HLA class I and class II types were obtained from metadata supplied by the sample provider rather than from assay-based typing. The prospective study material was composed of cDNA or gDNA derived from T cells, B-cell-depleted T cells, or PBMCs. The repertoires were made available in a free public database intended to serve as a resource for research on the immune response to SARS-CoV-2.

Here is what the overall study found, with its caveats: How much clinical and demographic metadata was included differed by source and by participant, and the metadata was provided uncurated.

Participants in the prospective study were enrolled through a virtual design, were aged 18 to 89 years, and lived in approximately 25 United States geographic areas. To assign participants to cohorts, the prospective study relied on clinical history that participants themselves reported in a screening survey and a study questionnaire. ImmuneRACE Cohort 3 recovered participants were defined by two consecutive negative NP/OP PCR tests, healthcare professional clearance, or symptom resolution. Each participant in the prospective study had whole blood, serum and a nasopharyngeal or oropharyngeal swab collected by mobile phlebotomists. Prospective study participants could optionally give additional blood draws and questionnaires over an approximately 2-month period. Before DNA extraction, blood samples from the prospective study were shipped at room temperature or frozen. TCRbeta CDR3 regions were amplified from genomic DNA by means of the immunoSEQ Assay, a bias-controlled multiplex PCR. The published analysis was carried out like this. Nucleated cell counts per sample were estimated from amplification of reference gene primers within the assay. Sequence reads were collapsed and filtered to measure the absolute abundance of every unique TCRbeta CDR3 rearrangement. Productive Simpson clonality was computed per sample as the square root of Simpson's diversity index over productive rearrangements. Entries here come from immuneACCESS through TCRdb and include only in-frame sequences with V and J called. Some clones fail to appear in such tables; in the studies checked, an unresolved V gene covers under half of the shortfall, and the cause of the remainder is unknown. V, J and clone size are taken as reported in that table, and D and trimming were inferred from the DNA itself. The sample table records some 120,000 clones; around 86% of these occur just once. Jointly, the top ten make up 15% to 20% of the sample.

V is reduced by 1 base and J by 2 bases, leaving a spacing of 9 bases between them. From a lookup of the germline V gene, CDR1 and CDR2 are SGHRS and YFSETQ. The CDR3, from cysteine to phenylalanine, totals 14 residues. The DNA shown is the 42-base CDR3, in frame from base 1. Concerning this clone: Its recognized antigen is unknown. Nothing much larger sits one base from this clone, and base qualities are not available.

The specimen sequenced was PBMCs or T cells enriched from blood (not recorded which). The rearrangement combines TRBV5-1 with TRBJ1-2; the D gene assignment is ambiguous. The TCR originated in a man younger than 40 who had recovered from COVID-19. The CDR3: CASSLSVQNYGYTF. The nucleotide sequence is TGCGCCAGCAGCTTGTCGGTCCAAAACTATGGCTACACCTTC. With the portions outside the CDR3 filled from the reference TRBV5-1 and TRBJ1-2 genes, the complete variable region becomes KAGVTQTPRYLIKTRGQQVTLSCSPISGHRSVSWYQQTPGQGLQFLFEYFSETQRNKGNFPGRFSGRQFSNSRSEMNVSTLELGDSALYLCASSLSVQNYGYTFGSGTRLTVV.